This T cell receptor beta chain stems from a study of cytomegalovirus exposure and HLA in healthy donors. Study summary: The Caucasian-associated ancestry cluster contained 81% of the approximately 400 genotyped donors.

PCR employed 60 Vbeta and 13 Jbeta primers. Some clones are missing from TCRdb's copy, which holds only in-frame ones; the method was immunoSEQ multiplex PCR. The repertoire holds about 120,000 clones, with around 80% as singletons. To note about this clone: What it recognizes is unknown.

Findings of the study overall: Earlier analysis looked at TCR beta V segments, and most were productive about 90% or about 30% of the time.

Trimming removed 4 bases from V and 7 bases from J; junction bases left unmatched: 8. The CDR3 covers 16 residues. The germline V gene has CDR1 SGHRS and CDR2 YFSETQ. The source is a middle-aged woman in good health and CMV-seropositive. This chain connects TRBV5-1 to TRBJ2-2, with TRBD1 identical over 12 bases. Sequencing was done on a sample of PBMCs. Written as DNA, the CDR3 is TGCGCCAGCAGCGCCGAAGGGACAGGGGGCAACGGGGAGCTGTTTTTT. It encodes CASSAEGTGGNGELFF.